This note documents a single TCR beta chain sequence. Its antigen is currently unknown. The data are from a study of cytomegalovirus exposure and HLA in healthy donors. The study, taken as a whole, reports: With later analysis, a missense DCLRE1C variant became linked to TCR beta V- and J-gene trimming.

Researchers ran the PCR with 60 Vbeta and 13 Jbeta primers. Data came from immunoSEQ multiplex PCR; TCRdb stores just in-frame clones and leaves some out. The table includes some 71,000 clones, about 70% detected once. CDR3 length: 17 residues. In nominal health when sampled, donors likely had unrecorded immune exposures nonetheless. The chain employs TRBV1 and TRBJ2-1; TRBD1 is the table's D call and was not checked against the DNA. TRBV1 is a pseudogene. Input material: PBMCs. This receptor was identified in a woman aged 50 to 65 in good health and CMV-seropositive. In nucleotides, the CDR3 is TGCACCAGCACCCTACGACAGAATCCTTTTCCCTACAATGAGCAGTTCTTC. Translating gives CTSTLRQNPFPYNEQFF.